Each of the 14 T cell receptor beta chains below was sequenced from the same sample in a study of OX40 agonist ivuxolimab in advanced cancers. Repertoires were generated with immunoSEQ multiplex PCR, while TCRdb's copy carries only in-frame clones and drops some. The table lists under 200,000 clones, around 94% of them singletons, with 0.3% to 0.35% in the top ten. The sequences come from CD4+ or CD8+ T cells sorted from blood, collected in a trial of the OX40 agonist ivuxolimab. Source of these receptors: an adult with an advanced solid tumor such as melanoma, head and neck, liver or kidney cancer.

The V gene is TRBV6-1, the J gene TRBJ2-3; a weak D match, TRBD1 (6 bases). Trimming removed 2 bases at V and 3 bases at J, with 21 bases between. This CDR3 has 18 residues. In germline, CDR1 is MNHNS, CDR2 SASEGT. The CDR3 nucleotides are TGTGCCAGCAGTGAAAACCCCTGGGGAGCAGGGGCTACAGATACGCAGTATTTT. It translates to CASSENPWGAGATDTQYF.

The rearrangement links TRBV5-4 to TRBJ1-1; D not certain. V lost 0 bases, J lost 5 bases, and 2 bases lay in between. Germline V lookup: CDR1 SGHNT, CDR2 YYREEE (reference sequence). The CDR3 sequence is 11 residues long. The CDR3 protein is CASSLVTEAFF. The CDR3 nucleotides are TGTGCCAGCAGCTTGGTTACTGAAGCTTTCTTT.

This clone was counted only a few times. The V call is TRBV27, the J call TRBJ1-1; 8 bases align to TRBD1. CDR1 MNHEY and CDR2 SMNVEV come from the germline V gene (reference sequence). The CDR3 spans 16 residues. V was clipped by 6 bases and J by 1 base; unmatched bases: 10. The chain's CDR3 is CASRPRQGRRNTEAFF. The CDR3 DNA is TGTGCCAGCAGGCCACGACAGGGGCGGAGGAACACTGAAGCTTTCTTT.

This sequence joins TRBV28 and TRBJ2-1; TRBD1 matches 11 bases. V dropped 5 bases and J dropped 0; count of bases not matched to a gene: 3. The CDR3 runs to 16 residues. The germline V gene has CDR1 MDHEN and CDR2 SYDVKM. As DNA, the CDR3 is TGTGCCAGCAGTCCCGGGACAGGGGGCTCCTACAATGAGCAGTTCTTC. Translating it yields CASSPGTGGSYNEQFF.

The chain is built from TRBV11-2 and TRBJ1-1; 7 nucleotides line up with TRBD1. The CDR3 contains 14 residues. The germline V gene encodes CDR1 SGHAT and CDR2 FQNNGV. Germline trimming cut 6 bases from V and 4 bases from J; bases unmatched to any gene: 8. CDR3 nucleotide sequence: TGTGCCAGCAGACTAGGGGGCTCGGCCACTGAAGCTTTCTTT. This translates into CASRLGGSATEAFF. The whole variable domain, filled in from reference TRBV11-2 and TRBJ1-1, reads EAGVAQSPRYKIIEKRQSVAFWCNPISGHATLYWYQQILGQGPKLLIQFQNNGVVDDSQLPKDRFSAERLKGVDSTLKIQPAKLEDSAVYLCASRLGGSATEAFFGQGTRLTVV.

The rearrangement links TRBV6-6 to TRBJ1-2, with D uncertain. CDR3 length equals 13 residues. Deletions cut 0 bases from V and 13 bases from J, with 15 bases between. Germline-derived CDR1 and CDR2 are MNHNY and SVGAGI (reference sequence). The CDR3 bases are TGTGCCAGCAGTTACTCGAGGCCACCCTTATCCACCTTC. It encodes CASSYSRPPLSTF.

The chain is built from TRBV28 and TRBJ2-5; TRBD1 agrees at 9 bases. CDR1 and CDR2 from the germline V gene are MDHEN and SYDVKM. V was clipped by 6 bases and J by 5 bases; unmatched bases: 7. This CDR3 spans 14 amino acids. CDR3 protein: CASSPTGGEETQYF. CDR3 DNA: TGTGCCAGCAGCCCTACAGGGGGCGAGGAGACCCAGTACTTC. Filled out from reference TRBV28 and TRBJ2-5, the complete variable domain reads DVKVTQSSRYLVKRTGEKVFLECVQDMDHENMFWYRQDPGLGLRLIYFSYDVKMKEKGDIPEGYSVSREKKERFSLILESASTNQTSMYLCASSPTGGEETQYFGPGTRLLVL.

This chain connects TRBV19 to TRBJ1-1; D might be TRBD1 (5 bases). This CDR3 is built from 14 residues. With 1 base removed from V and 5 bases from J, the gap between germline ends came to 11 bases. Per the germline V gene, CDR1 is LNHDA and CDR2 is SQIVND (reference sequence). The CDR3 DNA is TGTGCCAGTAGTATAGTGGTAGCAGGGACTGAAGCTTTCTTT. Residues: CASSIVVAGTEAFF.

This rearrangement joins TRBV4-3 to TRBJ1-4, with no clear D. Trimming stripped 0 bases from V and 0 bases from J, with 11 bases between. CDR3 length: 17 amino acids. Germline CDR1 LGHNA, CDR2 YSLEER. The CDR3 bases are TGCGCCAGCAGCCAAGATTTTCATCTTGCAACTAATGAAAAACTGTTTTTT. Protein sequence: CASSQDFHLATNEKLFF.

The chain is built from TRBV7-3 and TRBJ2-2; TRBD2 matches 8 bases. J lost 5 bases, V lost 7 bases, and 6 bases had no gene match. Per germline, CDR1 SGHTA and CDR2 FQGTGA. This CDR3 comprises 14 residues. Here the CDR3 reads CASKTSAPTGELFF. CDR3 coding DNA: TGTGCCAGCAAGACTAGCGCCCCTACCGGGGAGCTGTTTTTT.

Points on this clone: Other DNA sequences in this sample translate to the same CDR3. The CDR3 is CASSLDGLYGYTF. CDR3 bases: TGTGCCAGCAGCTTAGACGGGTTATATGGCTACACCTTC. The V and J genes are TRBV7-2 and TRBJ1-2; no definite D call. V gave up 1 base and J gave up 5 bases, with 8 bases separating them. Looked up from germline, CDR1 is SGHTA and CDR2 is FQGNSA. CDR3 length equals 13 residues.

This rearrangement joins TRBV28 to TRBJ1-4, with D perhaps matching TRBD1 (6 bases). In germline, CDR1 is MDHEN, CDR2 SYDVKM. V was cut by 7 bases and J by 2 bases, with 14 bases left in between. The length of the CDR3 is 15 residues. CDR3 residues: CASTQGGATNEKLFF. CDR3 nucleotide sequence: TGTGCCAGCACCCAAGGGGGGGCCACTAATGAAAAACTGTTTTTT.

V gene TRBV7-9 combines with J gene TRBJ2-7, with TRBD1 as a possible D gene (6 bases). V gave up 4 bases and J gave up 1 base, with 8 bases separating them. Germline lookup yields CDR1 SEHNR and CDR2 FQNEAQ (reference sequence). The CDR3 has 13 amino acids. The CDR3 DNA sequence: TGTGCCAGCAGCTCCGGGACATCCTACGAGCAGTACTTC. Its translation is CASSSGTSYEQYF.

This sequence joins TRBV11-2 and TRBJ1-1; D gene unclear. The V end was cut by 5 bases, the J end by 0 bases, with 10 bases between. This CDR3 has 14 residues. Germline values: CDR1 SGHAT, CDR2 FQNNGV. The CDR3 DNA sequence: TGTGCCAGCAGCCCCCAGTCGGTGAACACTGAAGCTTTCTTT. It encodes CASSPQSVNTEAFF.